The TCR beta chain described here comes from a study of blood T cell repertoires in COVID-19. Looking at the study overall: COVID-19 samples collected from the United States, Italy and Spain covered acute and convalescent phases. From T cells, B-cell-depleted T cells, or PBMCs came the material, which was cDNA or gDNA.

Study processing details: Cell counts per sample came from amplifying reference gene primers. Some clones are missing from TCRdb's copy, which holds only in-frame ones; the method was immunoSEQ multiplex PCR. The V and J calls and clone size were taken over from that table, and D and trimming were inferred from the DNA. Of 35,000 to 40,000 clones detected, 88% appear once; the ten largest clones hold roughly 32%. CDR1 is SGHAT and CDR2 is FQNNGV in the germline V gene. The V end was cut by 1 base, the J end by 3 bases, with 12 bases between. The CDR3 has 15 amino acids. Source material: peripheral blood. This chain joins TRBV11-2 and TRBJ1-1; TRBD1 might be the D (6 bases). The receptor's source is a man aged 65 to 85 with active COVID-19. The CDR3 loop is CASSLVGGADTEAFF. As DNA, the CDR3 is TGTGCCAGCAGCTTAGTAGGGGGGGCAGACACTGAAGCTTTCTTT.